The rows below give T cell receptor beta chains drawn from one sample of a study of T cell repertoires in cytomegalovirus infection. TCRdb re-derived calls from the reads in MiXCR, one entry per CDR3 protein. The sample contains around 300,000 distinct CDR3 sequences, about 20% of which appear only once. No antigen has been assigned to these receptors. This specimen was cultured PBMCs, taken from culture after CMV antigen stimulation. These receptors came from a human donor in good health (CMV status not recorded). Some clones in this sample may be carry-over from other donors' samples. The CDR3 runs from the conserved cysteine through the conserved F or W. A D gene is named only where the DNA matches it firmly. Expanded clones are given a class, and other clones once, few, many or no size at all.

abundance: .; len: 14; v_gene: TRBV29-1; j_gene: TRBJ2-1; d_gene: TRBD2; CDR3nt: TGCAGCGTTGACCGAGCGGGGGTTGAGAATGAGCAGTTCTTC; CDR3aa: CSVDRAGVENEQFF
abundance: .; len: 13; v_gene: TRBV7-9; j_gene: TRBJ2-3; d_gene: TRBD1; CDR3nt: TGTGCCAGCAGCTTAACAGGGGAAGATACGCAGTATTTT; CDR3aa: CASSLTGEDTQYF
abundance: many; len: 15; v_gene: TRBV27; j_gene: TRBJ2-1; d_gene: .; CDR3nt: TGTGCCAGCTACGGAGGGCAGGGGTCCTACAATGAGCAGTTCTTC; CDR3aa: CASYGGQGSYNEQFF
abundance: many; len: 13; v_gene: TRBV7-2; j_gene: TRBJ1-5; d_gene: .; CDR3nt: TGTGCCAGCAGCTTTAACAACAATCAGCCCCAGCATTTT; CDR3aa: CASSFNNNQPQHF
abundance: .; len: 18; v_gene: TRBV4-3; j_gene: TRBJ2-2; d_gene: TRBD2; CDR3nt: TGCGCCAGCAGCGGGGGACGAGCGGGAGGGCCGAACACCGGGGAGCTGTTTTTT; CDR3aa: CASSGGRAGGPNTGELFF
abundance: many; len: 13; v_gene: TRBV7-2; j_gene: TRBJ2-5; d_gene: .; CDR3nt: TGTGCCAGCAGCTCTGGACAGAGGGAGACCCAGTACTTC; CDR3aa: CASSSGQRETQYF
abundance: .; len: 17; v_gene: TRBV3-1; j_gene: TRBJ2-3; d_gene: TRBD2; CDR3nt: TGTGCCAGCAGCCAAGAAGGACTAGCGGGAGTAACAGATACGCAGTATTTT; CDR3aa: CASSQEGLAGVTDTQYF
abundance: many; len: 15; v_gene: TRBV7-9; j_gene: TRBJ2-7; d_gene: TRBD2; CDR3nt: TGTGCCAGCAGCGCGGGGGGGGACAAGCCGAAAGAGCAGTACTTC; CDR3aa: CASSAGGDKPKEQYF
abundance: .; len: 14; v_gene: TRBV5-6; j_gene: TRBJ2-3; d_gene: .; CDR3nt: TGTGCCAGCAGCTTGGCTAGGGGCACAGATACGCAGTATTTT; CDR3aa: CASSLARGTDTQYF
abundance: many; len: 14; v_gene: TRBV12-3/TRBV12-4; j_gene: TRBJ2-5; d_gene: .; CDR3nt: TGTGCCAGCAGTTTATCGGCTCCCCAAGAGACCCAGTACTTC; CDR3aa: CASSLSAPQETQYF
abundance: few; len: 15; v_gene: TRBV7-6; j_gene: TRBJ2-5; d_gene: .; CDR3nt: TGTGCCAGCAGACGCACCCGGGACGGCATTGAGACCCAGTACTTC; CDR3aa: CASRRTRDGIETQYF
abundance: .; len: 15; v_gene: TRBV7-6; j_gene: TRBJ2-1; d_gene: .; CDR3nt: TGTGCCAGCACCCAAACAGGGAGCTCCTACAATGAGCAGTTCTTC; CDR3aa: CASTQTGSSYNEQFF
abundance: .; len: 13; v_gene: TRBV19; j_gene: TRBJ2-1; d_gene: TRBD2; CDR3nt: TGTGCCAGTAGTACCTATACTAGCGATGAGCAGTTCTTC; CDR3aa: CASSTYTSDEQFF
abundance: .; len: 14; v_gene: TRBV5-4; j_gene: TRBJ1-1; d_gene: .; CDR3nt: TGTGCCAGCAGCTTGGTAGCGGGGGGCACTGAAGCTTTCTTT; CDR3aa: CASSLVAGGTEAFF
abundance: .; len: 13; v_gene: TRBV7-2; j_gene: TRBJ1-2; d_gene: .; CDR3nt: TGTGCCAGCACAACCGACAGAAACTATGGCTACACCTTC; CDR3aa: CASTTDRNYGYTF
abundance: many; len: 15; v_gene: TRBV7-6; j_gene: TRBJ2-1; d_gene: TRBD2; CDR3nt: TGTGCCAGCAGCCTAGGGACTAGCGGGCACAATGAGCAGTTCTTC; CDR3aa: CASSLGTSGHNEQFF
abundance: few; len: 13; v_gene: TRBV11-2; j_gene: TRBJ2-2; d_gene: .; CDR3nt: TGTGCCAGCAGCATGCCCCGTGTCCCGGAGCTGTTTTTT; CDR3aa: CASSMPRVPELFF
abundance: .; len: 14; v_gene: TRBV4-2; j_gene: TRBJ2-5; d_gene: .; CDR3nt: TGTGCCAGCAGCCAAGGACAGGAGGGAGGGACCCAGTACTTC; CDR3aa: CASSQGQEGGTQYF
abundance: few; len: 16; v_gene: TRBV4-1; j_gene: TRBJ2-1; d_gene: TRBD1; CDR3nt: TGCGCCAGCAGCCCCCACCCCAGGGGGCGTTACAATGAGCAGTTCTTC; CDR3aa: CASSPHPRGRYNEQFF
abundance: .; len: 11; v_gene: TRBV6-5; j_gene: TRBJ2-3; d_gene: .; CDR3nt: TGTGCCAGCAGTAAGGGAGGGGGGCGGTATTTT; CDR3aa: CASSKGGGRYF
abundance: few; len: 15; v_gene: TRBV6-5; j_gene: TRBJ1-1; d_gene: TRBD1; CDR3nt: TGTGCCAGCAGTTACGCGGGACAGTTGAACACTGAAGCTTTCTTT; CDR3aa: CASSYAGQLNTEAFF
abundance: many; len: 14; v_gene: TRBV7-2; j_gene: TRBJ1-2; d_gene: .; CDR3nt: TGTGCCAGCAGCTTAAGCGGGCTGAACTATGGCTACACCTTC; CDR3aa: CASSLSGLNYGYTF
abundance: many; len: 15; v_gene: TRBV10-3; j_gene: TRBJ2-3; d_gene: .; CDR3nt: TGTGCCATCAGTGGGGCTAGCAACACTTTAGATACGCAGTATTTT; CDR3aa: CAISGASNTLDTQYF
abundance: few; len: 15; v_gene: TRBV6-1; j_gene: TRBJ2-7; d_gene: TRBD1; CDR3nt: TGTGCCAGCAGGGAGGACAGGGGGTATCCCTACGAGCAGTACTTC; CDR3aa: CASREDRGYPYEQYF
abundance: few; len: 16; v_gene: TRBV6-2/TRBV6-3; j_gene: TRBJ2-5; d_gene: TRBD2; CDR3nt: TGTGCCAGCAGCTATGGGACTAGCGGCAGTCAAGAGACCCAGTACTTC; CDR3aa: CASSYGTSGSQETQYF
abundance: few; len: 13; v_gene: TRBV6-5; j_gene: TRBJ2-5; d_gene: TRBD2; CDR3nt: TGTGCCAGCTCCGGGGGGGGGCAAGAGACCCAGTACTTC; CDR3aa: CASSGGGQETQYF
abundance: few; len: 13; v_gene: TRBV20-1; j_gene: TRBJ2-5; d_gene: .; CDR3nt: TGCAGTGCTAGGGGGCAGGTCGAGGGGACCCAGTACTTC; CDR3aa: CSARGQVEGTQYF
abundance: few; len: 15; v_gene: TRBV4-1; j_gene: TRBJ2-1; d_gene: .; CDR3nt: TGCGCCAGCAGCCAAGAAATTTTTTCCTACAATGAGCAGTTCTTC; CDR3aa: CASSQEIFSYNEQFF
abundance: many; len: 13; v_gene: TRBV7-2; j_gene: TRBJ2-3; d_gene: .; CDR3nt: TGTGCCAGCAGCCGTTCCAGCACAGATACGCAGTATTTT; CDR3aa: CASSRSSTDTQYF
abundance: many; len: 13; v_gene: TRBV7-3; j_gene: TRBJ2-5; d_gene: .; CDR3nt: TGTGCCAGCAGCTTAACCTGGATGGAGACCCAGTACTTC; CDR3aa: CASSLTWMETQYF
abundance: many; len: 16; v_gene: TRBV28; j_gene: TRBJ1-5; d_gene: .; CDR3nt: TGTGCCAGCAGTTTATCGGGGGGCCTTAGCAATCAGCCCCAGCATTTT; CDR3aa: CASSLSGGLSNQPQHF
abundance: .; len: 13; v_gene: TRBV20-1; j_gene: TRBJ1-1; d_gene: .; CDR3nt: TGCAGTGCTAACGGTCCAGGGACACCTGAAGCTTTCTTT; CDR3aa: CSANGPGTPEAFF
abundance: .; len: 16; v_gene: TRBV5-6; j_gene: TRBJ2-7; d_gene: TRBD2; CDR3nt: TGTGCCAGCAGCCTCGCCCGGACTAGCGGAACCTACGAGCAGTACTTC; CDR3aa: CASSLARTSGTYEQYF
abundance: few; len: 17; v_gene: TRBV6-1; j_gene: TRBJ2-2; d_gene: .; CDR3nt: TGTGCCAGCAGCTCGGATACTGAGGCAGGGACGACCGGGGAGCTGTTTTTT; CDR3aa: CASSSDTEAGTTGELFF
abundance: once; len: 15; v_gene: TRBV19; j_gene: TRBJ2-5; d_gene: TRBD2; CDR3nt: TGTGCCAGTAGTCAGACTAGCGGGAGTCCGGAGACCCAGTACTTC; CDR3aa: CASSQTSGSPETQYF
abundance: .; len: 19; v_gene: TRBV7-9; j_gene: TRBJ2-1; d_gene: TRBD2; CDR3nt: TGTGCCAGCAGCTTAGCGGTGGGACTAGCACCGAGCTCCTACAATGAGCAGTTCTTC; CDR3aa: CASSLAVGLAPSSYNEQFF
abundance: .; len: 13; v_gene: TRBV20-1; j_gene: TRBJ1-1; d_gene: .; CDR3nt: TGCAGTGCTAGAGGAACGAGGAACACTGAAGCTTTCTTT; CDR3aa: CSARGTRNTEAFF
abundance: many; len: 13; v_gene: TRBV7-2; j_gene: TRBJ2-7; d_gene: .; CDR3nt: TGTGCCAGCAGCCGGGAGAGCTCCTACGAGCAGTACTTC; CDR3aa: CASSRESSYEQYF
abundance: .; len: 13; v_gene: TRBV7-3; j_gene: TRBJ2-7; d_gene: .; CDR3nt: TGTGCCAGCAGCTTATTTCTAGCAGGCGAGCAGTACTTC; CDR3aa: CASSLFLAGEQYF
abundance: many; len: 14; v_gene: TRBV7-2; j_gene: TRBJ2-1; d_gene: .; CDR3nt: TGTGCCAGCAGCTTCGGCGCAGGTTACAATGAGCAGTTCTTC; CDR3aa: CASSFGAGYNEQFF
abundance: .; len: 13; v_gene: TRBV30; j_gene: TRBJ2-7; d_gene: TRBD2; CDR3nt: TGTGCCTGGAGAGCGGGATATAATTACGAGCAGTACTTC; CDR3aa: CAWRAGYNYEQYF
abundance: .; len: 14; v_gene: TRBV10-3; j_gene: TRBJ1-2; d_gene: TRBD1; CDR3nt: TGTGCCATCAACAGTATCAGGGGGAACTATGGCTACACCTTC; CDR3aa: CAINSIRGNYGYTF
abundance: few; len: 14; v_gene: TRBV19; j_gene: TRBJ2-1; d_gene: TRBD2; CDR3nt: TGTGCCAGTAGTCCGGCTAGCGGGAGCAATGAGCAGTTCTTC; CDR3aa: CASSPASGSNEQFF
abundance: .; len: 15; v_gene: TRBV7-2; j_gene: TRBJ2-7; d_gene: .; CDR3nt: TGTGCCAGCAGCTTATCATCGGTAACCCTAAACGAGCAGTACTTC; CDR3aa: CASSLSSVTLNEQYF
abundance: few; len: 14; v_gene: TRBV20-1; j_gene: TRBJ2-1; d_gene: TRBD2; CDR3nt: TGCAGTGCTATGACCGGGACTAGCGGGAGGGAGCAGTTCTTC; CDR3aa: CSAMTGTSGREQFF
abundance: few; len: 16; v_gene: TRBV7-9; j_gene: TRBJ2-3; d_gene: TRBD2; CDR3nt: TGTGCCAGCAGCCGCAATAGCGGGAGCGCAACAGATACGCAGTATTTT; CDR3aa: CASSRNSGSATDTQYF
abundance: .; len: 14; v_gene: TRBV6-4; j_gene: TRBJ2-3; d_gene: .; CDR3nt: TGTGCCAGCAGTGTGGAGGATAGCACAGATACGCAGTATTTT; CDR3aa: CASSVEDSTDTQYF
abundance: .; len: 14; v_gene: TRBV5-4; j_gene: TRBJ2-1; d_gene: .; CDR3nt: TGTGCCAGCAGCTTCGGGACCTACTCCAATGAGCAGTTCTTC; CDR3aa: CASSFGTYSNEQFF
abundance: .; len: 16; v_gene: TRBV3-1; j_gene: TRBJ2-5; d_gene: .; CDR3nt: TGTGCCAGCAGCCAAGGGCTCGGCGGAGTTTCAGAGACCCAGTACTTC; CDR3aa: CASSQGLGGVSETQYF
abundance: .; len: 14; v_gene: TRBV7-8; j_gene: TRBJ1-2; d_gene: .; CDR3nt: TGTGCCAGCAGCTTAGTGACGGGGCTGGTTGGCTACACCTTC; CDR3aa: CASSLVTGLVGYTF
abundance: few; len: 15; v_gene: TRBV7-9; j_gene: TRBJ2-3; d_gene: TRBD1; CDR3nt: TGTGCCAGCAGCAAGACAGGGGGCACCACAGATACGCAGTATTTT; CDR3aa: CASSKTGGTTDTQYF
abundance: .; len: 18; v_gene: TRBV7-9; j_gene: TRBJ2-7; d_gene: TRBD1; CDR3nt: TGTGCCAGCAGCTTGACAGGGGGCGTGGGACCACCCTCCTACGAGCAGTACTTC; CDR3aa: CASSLTGGVGPPSYEQYF
abundance: many; len: 15; v_gene: TRBV7-2; j_gene: TRBJ2-1; d_gene: TRBD1; CDR3nt: TGTGCCAGCAGCCCTGGACAGGGGGCTCGTAATGAGCAGTTCTTC; CDR3aa: CASSPGQGARNEQFF
abundance: .; len: 14; v_gene: TRBV7-9; j_gene: TRBJ1-2; d_gene: .; CDR3nt: TGTGCCAGCAGCCTCGGGACGAACGATCATGGCTACACCTTC; CDR3aa: CASSLGTNDHGYTF
abundance: many; len: 13; v_gene: TRBV7-6; j_gene: TRBJ1-2; d_gene: TRBD1; CDR3nt: TGTGCCAGCAGCACTGGGACAGGCTATGGCTACACCTTC; CDR3aa: CASSTGTGYGYTF